This TCR beta chain was captured by sequencing in a study of cytomegalovirus exposure and HLA in healthy donors. CDR3 length equals 12 residues. Germline assignment: CDR1 SEHNR and CDR2 FQNEAQ (reference sequence). PCR primers comprised 60 Vbeta and 13 Jbeta primers. The assay was immunoSEQ multiplex PCR, and TCRdb's table has in-frame clones only and misses some. Among under 200,000 clones, about 80% were seen once, and the ten largest hold more than 12%. The donors, nominally healthy at sampling, likely had unrecorded immune exposures. On this clone itself: Germline is not matched at one junction end, which may reflect a read error.

Sequenced sample: PBMCs. This chain links TRBV7-9 with TRBJ2-3; 8 nucleotides align to TRBD1. The receptor comes from a man in his fifties or sixties in good health and CMV-seropositive. The CDR3, as DNA: TGTTCCAGCAGCCCCGGACAGGGTACGCAGTATTTT. Translation: CSSSPGQGTQYF. Based on the CDR3 plus reference TRBV7-9 and TRBJ2-3, the full variable domain is DTGVSQNPRHKITKRGQNVTFRCDPISEHNRLYWYRQTLGQGPEFLTYFQNEAQLEKSRLLSDRFSAERPKGSFSTLEIQRTEQGDSAMYLCSSSPGQGTQYFGPGTRLTVL.